What follows is one TCR beta chain and its context. Its antigen is still unknown. The germline V gene has CDR1 SGHAT and CDR2 FQNNGV. V lost 2 bases and J lost 3; bases outside the gene matches: 12. The CDR3 has 18 residues. This sample stems from a study of immune cell composition in non-small cell lung cancer. TCRdb's table, derived via immunoSEQ multiplex PCR, lists solely in-frame clones and lacks some. The table lists 6,500 to 8,000 clones, just under 85% of them singletons. Normal lung was sampled as far from the tumour as possible, at least 3 cm. General observations from the study: Adenocarcinomas with higher top tumour-associated clone frequency had more reactive TILs.

Source material: non-adjacent lung tissue. The TCR was taken from a human donor with non-small cell lung cancer. The genes are TRBV11-2 and TRBJ2-1; 8 bases line up with TRBD1. The CDR3 reads CASSLWVQGAIFYNEQFF. In DNA, the CDR3 is TGTGCCAGCAGCTTATGGGTTCAGGGGGCCATATTCTACAATGAGCAGTTCTTC.